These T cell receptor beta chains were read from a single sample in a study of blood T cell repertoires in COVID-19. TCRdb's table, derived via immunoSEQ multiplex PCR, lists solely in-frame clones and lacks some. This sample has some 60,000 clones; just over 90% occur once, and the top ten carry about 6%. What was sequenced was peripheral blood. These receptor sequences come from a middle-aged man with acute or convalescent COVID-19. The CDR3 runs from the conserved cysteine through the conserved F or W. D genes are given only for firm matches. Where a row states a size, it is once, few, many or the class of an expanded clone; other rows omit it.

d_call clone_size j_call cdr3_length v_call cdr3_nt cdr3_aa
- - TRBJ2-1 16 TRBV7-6 TGTGCCAGCAGCTTAGCGTCGCCCTCGGCACCCGGGGAGCAGTTCTTC CASSLASPSAPGEQFF
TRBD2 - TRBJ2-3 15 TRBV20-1 TGCAGTGCTAGTATTACTAGCGCAAGCACAGATACGCAGTATTTT CSASITSASTDTQYF
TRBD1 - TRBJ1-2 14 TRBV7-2 TGTGCCAGCAGCCCGGACAGGGGGCCCTATGGCTACACCTTC CASSPDRGPYGYTF
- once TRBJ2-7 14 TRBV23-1 TGCGCCAGCAGTCAATCCCCCAGGCCCTACGAGCAGTACTTC CASSQSPRPYEQYF
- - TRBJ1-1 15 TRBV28 TGTGCCAGCAGTTCCCGGAGGACGAGGAACACTGAAGCTTTCTTT CASSSRRTRNTEAFF
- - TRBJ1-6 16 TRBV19 TGTGCCAGTAAAAGAGGCCGGAGCTCCTATAATTCACCCCTCCACTTT CASKRGRSSYNSPLHF
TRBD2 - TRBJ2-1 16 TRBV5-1 TGCGCCAGCACTCCGGCGGGGGGCATGTCCTACAATGAGCAGTTCTTC CASTPAGGMSYNEQFF
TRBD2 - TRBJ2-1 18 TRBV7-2 TGTGCCAGCAGCTTAGCCTTTGGACTAGCGGGAGATTCCTATGAGCAGTTCTTC CASSLAFGLAGDSYEQFF
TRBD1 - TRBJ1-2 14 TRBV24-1 TGTGCCACCAGTGACCCGGACAGGACGACCGGCTACACCTTC CATSDPDRTTGYTF
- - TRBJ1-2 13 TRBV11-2 TGTGCCAGCAGTCTAGACTTTAACTATGGCTACACCTTC CASSLDFNYGYTF
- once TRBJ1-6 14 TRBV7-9 TGTGCCAGCAGCTCCGGACAGAAACTATCACCCCTCCACTTT CASSSGQKLSPLHF
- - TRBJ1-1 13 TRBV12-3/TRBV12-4 TGTGCCAGCAGGGAGGGCGGTAACACTGAAGCTTTCTTT CASREGGNTEAFF
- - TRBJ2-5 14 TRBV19 TGTGCCAGTAGTATAGCGCGGGATCAAGAGACCCAGTACTTC CASSIARDQETQYF
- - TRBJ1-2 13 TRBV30 TGTGCCTGGACCGGGACACTCTTTGAGGGCTACACCTTC CAWTGTLFEGYTF
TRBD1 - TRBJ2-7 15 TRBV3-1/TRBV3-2 TGTGCCAGCAGCCTTGGACAGGGGGGCCTCGCCGAGCAGTACTTC CASSLGQGGLAEQYF
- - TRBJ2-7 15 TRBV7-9 TGTGCCAGCAGCTTATCGGGTTCCCCCTTAGAAGAGCAGTACTTC CASSLSGSPLEEQYF
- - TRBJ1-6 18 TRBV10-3 TGTGCCATCAGTGAGTCGCAGGGCCTGAGCTCCTATAATTCACCCCTCCACTTT CAISESQGLSSYNSPLHF
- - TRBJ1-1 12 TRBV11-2 TGTGCCAGCAGCATCTCAGGGGTCGGGGCTTTCTTT CASSISGVGAFF
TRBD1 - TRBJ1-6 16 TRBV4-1 TGCGCCAGCAGCCAGATGGGGGACAGGGGAAATTCACCCCTCCACTTT CASSQMGDRGNSPLHF
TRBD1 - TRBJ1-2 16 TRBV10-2 TGCGCCAGCAGTGAGTCTTGGGGACAGTTCGACTATGGCTACACCTTC CASSESWGQFDYGYTF
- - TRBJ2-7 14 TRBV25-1 TGTGCCAGCAGTGAATTCGGGTCAACATACGAGCAGTACTTC CASSEFGSTYEQYF
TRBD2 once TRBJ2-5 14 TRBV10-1 TGCGCCAGCAGTCCGGGACTAGCCCGGGAGACCCAGTACTTC CASSPGLARETQYF
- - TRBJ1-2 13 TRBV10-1 TGCGCCAGCAGTGAGCGGGGGGACTATGGCTACACCTTC CASSERGDYGYTF
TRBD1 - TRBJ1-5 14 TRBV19 TGTGCCAGTAGTGGGACAGGGGGACGCCAGCCCCAGCATTTT CASSGTGGRQPQHF
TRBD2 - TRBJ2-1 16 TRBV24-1 TGTGCCACCAGTGATCCTAGCGGGAGGGCCTTTAATGAGCAGTTCTTC CATSDPSGRAFNEQFF
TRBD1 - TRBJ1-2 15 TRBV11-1 TGTGCCAGCAGCTTAGCGGGACAGGAAAACTATGGCTACACCTTC CASSLAGQENYGYTF
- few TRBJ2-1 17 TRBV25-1 TGTGCCAGCAGTGATGAGGGGGAGGGGAAAACCTACAATGAGCAGTTCTTC CASSDEGEGKTYNEQFF
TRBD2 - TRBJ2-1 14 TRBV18 TGTGCCAGCTCACCGGCTAGCGGGGGATATGAGCAGTTCTTC CASSPASGGYEQFF
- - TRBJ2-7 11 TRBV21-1 TGTATTAGCGGGCGGTCCTACGAGCAGTACTTC CISGRSYEQYF
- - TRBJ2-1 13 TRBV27 TGTGCCAGCAGCCGGAGCTCCTACAATGAGCAGTTCTTC CASSRSSYNEQFF
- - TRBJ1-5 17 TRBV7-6 TGTGCCAGCAGCTTAGCGGGCAGGGGATATAGCAATCAGCCCCAGCATTTT CASSLAGRGYSNQPQHF
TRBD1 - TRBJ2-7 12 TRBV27 TGTGCCAGCTGGGACAGGGGCTACGAGCAGTACTTC CASWDRGYEQYF
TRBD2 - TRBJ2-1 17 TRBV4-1 TGCGCCAGCAGCCCCGATACCCGACTAGCGGGATTAAATGAGCAGTTCTTC CASSPDTRLAGLNEQFF
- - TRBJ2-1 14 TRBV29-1 TGCAGCGCTCCCGGGACTCCCTCCTACAATGAGCAGTTCTTC CSAPGTPSYNEQFF
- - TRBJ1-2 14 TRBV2 TGTGCCAGCAATAAAAGGGACAACATCTATGCCTTCTTCTTC CASNKRDNIYAFFF
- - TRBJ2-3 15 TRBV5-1 TGCGCCAGCAGCTTGGTGAGGGGGAGCACAGATACGCAGTATTTT CASSLVRGSTDTQYF
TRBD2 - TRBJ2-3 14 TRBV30 TGTGCCTGGAGGTTAGCGGGAAGCACAGATACGCAGTATTTT CAWRLAGSTDTQYF
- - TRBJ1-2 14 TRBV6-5 TGTGCCAGCAGTTACATAGGGGGAACGGATGGCTACACCTTC CASSYIGGTDGYTF
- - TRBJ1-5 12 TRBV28 TGTGCCAGCAGTTCGGTGGGCCAGCCCCAGCATTTT CASSSVGQPQHF
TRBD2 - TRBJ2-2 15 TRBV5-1 TGCGCCAGCAGCTTGGCCGGTCTAGCGGCCGGGGAGCTGTTTTTT CASSLAGLAAGELFF
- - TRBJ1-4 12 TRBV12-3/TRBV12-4 TGTGCCAGCAGCTCCCCCGGGGGGCAGATGTTTTTT CASSSPGGQMFF
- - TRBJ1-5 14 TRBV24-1 TGTGCCACCAGTAACTTCGACACCCGAGAGCCCCAGCATTTT CATSNFDTREPQHF
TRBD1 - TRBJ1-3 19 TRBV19 TGTGCCAGTAGGAACAACTTGGGGTCGGGACAGTTGGCTGGAAACACCATATATTTT CASRNNLGSGQLAGNTIYF
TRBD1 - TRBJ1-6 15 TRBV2 TGTGCCAGCAGCCTCAGTGGGACAGGGGTCTCACCCCTCCACTTT CASSLSGTGVSPLHF
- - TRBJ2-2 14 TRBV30 TGTGCCTGGAGTGAGGGACAGAACACCGGGGAGCTGTTTTTT CAWSEGQNTGELFF
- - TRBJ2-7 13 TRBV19 TGTGCCAGTAGTGCTGGGGCCCTCTACGAGCAGTACTTC CASSAGALYEQYF
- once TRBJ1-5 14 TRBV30 TGTGCCTGGAGGTTGGCGGGCGGCAATCAGCCCCAGCATTTT CAWRLAGGNQPQHF
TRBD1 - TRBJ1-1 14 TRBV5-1 TGCGCCAGCAGCTTGGAGGGGGCGAGCACTGAAGCTTTCTTT CASSLEGASTEAFF
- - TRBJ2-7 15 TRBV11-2 TGTGCCAGCAGCTCCCTGGGAGGCCGTGCCTACGAGCAGTACTTC CASSSLGGRAYEQYF
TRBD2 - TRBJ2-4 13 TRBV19 TGTGCCAGTAGTATACGGGGGGAAAACATTCAGTACTTC CASSIRGENIQYF
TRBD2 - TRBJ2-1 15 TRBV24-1 TGTGCCACCAGTGATTGGACTAGCGTAGGCAATGAGCAGTTCTTC CATSDWTSVGNEQFF
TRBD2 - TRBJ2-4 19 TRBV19 TGTGCCAGTAGTATAGCTGGACTAGCGGGAGGGTTAGCCAAAAACATTCAGTACTTC CASSIAGLAGGLAKNIQYF